This T cell receptor beta chain was obtained from a study of T cells in Graves' hyperthyroidism and ophthalmopathy. A remark on this clonotype: Its cognate antigen is unknown.

Patients with uncontrolled infections, other autoimmune diseases, pregnancy or lactation were excluded. The study's findings and limits: The model's output predicted ophthalmopathy at a median of roughly 6.9 months prior to onset.

Template material for amplifying TCR beta CDR3 regions consisted of RNA transcripts. TCR CDR3 underwent first-round RT-PCR with the HTBI primer set. MiXCR, run by TCRdb on the multiplex PCR reads, gives a single entry per CDR3 protein. The sample holds approximately 510,000 distinct CDR3 sequences; roughly 45% are singletons and the top ten take around 47%. This sequence originates from an adult woman with Graves' disease, either hyperthyroidism or ophthalmopathy (not recorded which). Material: peripheral blood or thyroid tissue (not recorded which).

CDR3 sequence: CASLAGPGGIQPQHF. CDR3 DNA: TGTGCCAGCTTAGCCGGGCCAGGGGGCATTCAGCCCCAGCATTTT. J is TRBJ1-5 and V is TRBV2, with 8 bases lining up with TRBD1. In germline, CDR1 is SNHLY, CDR2 FYNNEI. The CDR3 consists of 15 residues. V lost 8 bases to trimming and J lost 6 bases; unmatched junction nucleotides: 12.